This entry lists 14 T cell receptor beta chains sequenced from one sample in a study of cytomegalovirus exposure and HLA in healthy donors. Primers included in the PCR were 60 Vbeta and 13 Jbeta primers. Measured with immunoSEQ multiplex PCR; TCRdb has only the in-frame clones, and not every one. The repertoire consists of some 120,000 clones, with 60% to 80% occurring once and the leading ten covering around 4%. The sequencing input was PBMCs. The origin of the receptors is a man younger than 40 in good health and CMV-seronegative.

The chain links TRBV4-1 to TRBJ2-5; 9 bases align to TRBD2. After removal of 4 bases from V and 9 bases from J, the junction contained 15 bases not matched to a gene. Germline V CDR1 and CDR2: MGHRA, YSYEKL. This CDR3 is 16 amino acids long. CDR3 region: CASSLRGLAGWEAQYF. The CDR3 bases are TGCGCCAGCAGCCTGAGGGGGCTAGCGGGGTGGGAGGCCCAGTACTTC.

This chain uses TRBV7-2 with TRBJ2-2; weak D call: TRBD1 (6 bases). V was pared by 5 bases and J by 4 bases, with 14 bases between. The CDR3 is 15 amino acids. The germline CDR1 and CDR2 sequences are SGHTA and FQGNSA. CDR3 region: CASSPRAGATGELFF. CDR3 DNA sequence: TGTGCCAGCAGCCCAAGGGCAGGGGCCACCGGGGAGCTGTTTTTT.

A note on this clone: One end of the junction is discordant with germline, which a read error may explain. The chain employs TRBV11-2 and TRBJ2-1; unclear D gene. There are 11 residues in the CDR3. Germline V gene data show CDR1 as SGHAT and CDR2 as FQNNGV. The CDR3 DNA sequence: TGTGCCAGCAGCTCCTTCAATGAGCAGTTCTTC. Translating it yields CASSSFNEQFF.

The table lists this clone with a few counts. The rearrangement links TRBV12-2 to TRBJ2-7; TRBD1, the D gene given by the table, was not confirmed from the DNA. TRBV12-2 is an annotated pseudogene. The CDR3 contains 14 residues. The CDR3 bases are TGTGCAGTCCAGAGACAGCCTTGCTCCTACGAGCAGTACTTC. Translating it yields CAVQRQPCSYEQYF.

The genes are TRBV10-1 and TRBJ2-4, with 8 bases fitting TRBD1. Germline-derived CDR1 and CDR2 are WNHNN and SYGVQD (reference sequence). The J segment lost 2 bases and the V segment lost 2 bases, leaving 14 bases of the junction unmatched. The CDR3 loop spans 19 amino acids. CDR3 DNA sequence: TGCGCCAGCAGTGAGGGCTTAGGACAGGGTTTTCCTTCCAAAAACATTCAGTACTTC. It codes for CASSEGLGQGFPSKNIQYF.

The chain uses TRBV29-1 and TRBJ1-3; D is perhaps TRBD1 (5 bases). The germline gives CDR1 SQVTM, CDR2 ANQGSEA. The CDR3 is 16 residues long. Trimming took off 4 bases at V and 1 base at J, with 17 bases between the two ends. The DNA for the CDR3 is TGCAGCGTTGGGGGCCTTTTGAGAGATTCTGGAAACACCATATATTTT. Translation gives CSVGGLLRDSGNTIYF.

This clone was counted a single time. This chain connects TRBV7-2 to TRBJ1-3; no reliable D call. V was pared by 0 bases and J by 3 bases, with 9 bases between. This CDR3 comprises 15 residues. Germline-derived CDR1 and CDR2 are SGHTA and FQGNSA. CDR3 amino acids: CASSLAPGYGNTIYF. In DNA form, the CDR3 reads TGTGCCAGCAGCTTAGCGCCGGGGTATGGAAACACCATATATTTT.

The gene calls are TRBV6-6 and TRBJ1-1; D is perhaps TRBD1 (6 bases). Trimming shortened V by 6 bases and J by 4 bases, and 18 bases separated the two germline ends. Germline CDR1 and CDR2: MNHNY and SVGAGI (reference sequence). The CDR3 loop spans 15 amino acids. The CDR3, as DNA: TGTGCCAGCAGACCGGGACCCAGAGGGGGCACTGAAGCTTTCTTT. It encodes CASRPGPRGGTEAFF.

This clone has just a few counts. The V call is TRBV5-1, the J call TRBJ2-5; 8 positions match TRBD2. V shed 6 bases and J 9 bases; nucleotides not matched to a gene: 13. Germline loops: CDR1 SGHRS, CDR2 YFSETQ. This CDR3 has 14 amino acids. The DNA for the CDR3 is TGCGCCAGCACCCTGGAGGTCCCCGGGGGGGCCCAGTACTTC. Protein sequence: CASTLEVPGGAQYF.

This chain links TRBV19 with TRBJ1-5; tentative D call: TRBD1 (5 bases). Trimming left V 7 bases short and J 1 base short, with 17 bases between. CDR3 size: 16 residues. Germline lookup yields CDR1 LNHDA and CDR2 SQIVND (reference sequence). This chain's CDR3 is CASTRDFPLSNQPQHF. The CDR3 nucleotides read TGTGCCAGTACGCGGGACTTCCCGTTGAGCAATCAGCCCCAGCATTTT. Full variable domain (remainder filled in from reference TRBV19 and TRBJ1-5): DGGITQSPKYLFRKEGQNVTLSCEQNLNHDAMYWYRQDPGQGLRLIYYSQIVNDFQKGDIAEGYSVSREKKESFPLTVTSAQKNPTAFYLCASTRDFPLSNQPQHFGDGTRLSIL.

The rearrangement joins TRBV6-5 to TRBJ1-1, with a tentative D call TRBD1 (5 bases). CDR1 and CDR2 (germline): MNHEY, SVGAGI. V was trimmed by 0 bases and J by 0 bases, leaving 8 bases between them. This CDR3 is built from 15 residues. The CDR3 coding sequence is TGTGCCAGCAGTTACTCGCCAGGGCTGAACACTGAAGCTTTCTTT. Its translation: CASSYSPGLNTEAFF.

The rearrangement joins TRBV9 to TRBJ2-7, with D perhaps matching TRBD1 (5 bases). Germline V gene sequence: CDR1 SGDLS, CDR2 YYNGEE. The CDR3 contains 14 residues. Trimming removed 0 bases from V and 2 bases from J, with 9 bases in between. The CDR3 here is CASSVVSRAYEQYF. The CDR3 nucleotides are TGTGCCAGCAGCGTAGTCTCCAGGGCCTACGAGCAGTACTTC. Variable domain in full (rest from reference TRBV9 and TRBJ2-7): DSGVTQTPKHLITATGQRVTLRCSPRSGDLSVYWYQQSLDQGLQFLIQYYNGEERAKGNILERFSAQQFPDLHSELNLSSLELGDSALYFCASSVVSRAYEQYFGPGTRLTVT.

CDR3 DNA sequence: TGTGCCAGCAGTTCACGGACAGGGAATGTCCTTAGCAATCAGCCCCAGCATTTT. It codes for CASSSRTGNVLSNQPQHF. The rearrangement links TRBV2 to TRBJ1-5; 8 bases are a match to TRBD1. Germline loops: CDR1 SNHLY, CDR2 FYNNEI. The CDR3 is 18 amino acids. The junction had 12 bases not matched to a gene; V was cut back by 5 bases and J by 0 bases.

This rearrangement joins TRBV18 to TRBJ2-1; TRBD1 is a possible D gene (6 bases). The CDR3 contains 14 residues. Trimming shortened V by 1 base and J by 6 bases, and 10 bases separated the two germline ends. The germline V gene has CDR1 KGHSH and CDR2 LQKENI. The CDR3 DNA sequence: TGTGCCAGCTCACCACTTACAGGGAGCAATGAGCAGTTCTTC. This encodes CASSPLTGSNEQFF.